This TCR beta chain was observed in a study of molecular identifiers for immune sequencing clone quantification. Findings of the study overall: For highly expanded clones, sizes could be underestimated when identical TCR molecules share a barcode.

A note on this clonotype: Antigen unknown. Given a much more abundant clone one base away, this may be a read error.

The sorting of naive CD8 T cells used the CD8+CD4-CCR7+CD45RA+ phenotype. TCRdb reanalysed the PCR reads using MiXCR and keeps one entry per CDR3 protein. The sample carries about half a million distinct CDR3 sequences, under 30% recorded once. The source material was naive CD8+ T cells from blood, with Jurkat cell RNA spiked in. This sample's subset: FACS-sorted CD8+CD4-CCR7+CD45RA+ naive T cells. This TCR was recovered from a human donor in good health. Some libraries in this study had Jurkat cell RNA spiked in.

CDR3 amino acids: CASSQDFQYGAKVLTF. The DNA for the CDR3 is TGCGCCAGCAGCCAAGACTTTCAGTACGGGGCCAAAGTCCTGACTTTC. The gene calls are TRBV4-1 and TRBJ2-6; D may be TRBD1 or TRBD2 (5 bases each). CDR1 is MGHRA, CDR2 YSYEKL, per germline. CDR3 length equals 16 residues.